This paragraph covers one TCR beta chain sequence. This record comes from a study of blood T cell repertoires in COVID-19. Study-level information: T cells, B-cell-depleted T cells, or PBMCs provided the cDNA or gDNA that served as material.

Seattle cases were enrolled at active infection and followed longitudinally. As handled by the study authors: It was from reference gene primer amplification that nucleated cell counts were estimated. Some clones are missing from TCRdb's copy, which holds only in-frame ones; the method was immunoSEQ multiplex PCR. V and J calls and clone size are those listed in that table; D and trimming were worked out from the DNA. This table has 300,000 to 400,000 clones, about 89% appearing once. Germline-derived CDR1 and CDR2 are MRHNA and SNTAGT. The V gene end was trimmed by 9 bases and the J gene end by 4 bases; junction bases not matched to a gene: 8. The CDR3 is made up of 16 amino acids.

The chain is built from TRBV6-4 and TRBJ2-5; 16 bases match TRBD2. This receptor was taken from a woman aged 45-65 years with COVID-19, enrolled during active disease. Sequencing used peripheral blood. In nucleotides, the CDR3 is TGTGCCAGGGGGACTAGCGGGAGGGCCCTCGGAGAGACCCAGTACTTC. Its translation: CARGTSGRALGETQYF.